These 30 T cell receptor beta chains came from one sample sequenced in a study of T-cell reconstitution after alpha-beta-depleted transplantation in children. TCRbeta library construction was performed incorporating unique molecular identifiers. TCRdb called the PCR reads again in MiXCR, with one record for every CDR3 protein. The table has 4,000 to 4,500 distinct CDR3 sequences, roughly a fifth seen once; the top ten hold less than 50%. This specimen was PBMCs, mostly from graft donor cells, taken 180 days after TCRalphabeta/CD19-depleted stem cell transplant. The source of these receptors is a male patient under 10 years old who had a stem cell transplant for acute lymphoblastic leukemia, so the T cells may come from the graft donor.

Relative to its sample, this clonotype is medium-sized. This sequence joins TRBV2 and TRBJ2-5; possible D gene TRBD1, 5 bases. Germline V gene lookup returns CDR1 SNHLY and CDR2 FYNNEI. This CDR3 contains 13 residues. V lost 4 bases, J lost 2 bases, and 8 bases lay in between. In DNA, the CDR3 is TGTGCCAGCAGTGGCAACAGGCAAGAGACCCAGTACTTC. This gives the protein CASSGNRQETQYF.

This clonotype was picked up many times. This chain uses TRBV7-9 with TRBJ2-5; 16 nucleotides agree with TRBD2. In germline, CDR1 is SEHNR, CDR2 FQNEAQ (reference sequence). J lost 4 bases, V lost 4 bases, and 9 bases had no gene match. The CDR3 consists of 18 residues. CDR3 residues: CASSSGTSGRGGGETQYF. For the CDR3, the DNA is TGTGCCAGCAGCTCCGGGACTAGCGGGAGGGGGGGCGGAGAGACCCAGTACTTC. Combining the CDR3 with reference TRBV7-9 and TRBJ2-5 gives the whole variable domain DTGVSQNPRHKITKRGQNVTFRCDPISEHNRLYWYRQTLGQGPEFLTYFQNEAQLEKSRLLSDRFSAERPKGSFSTLEIQRTEQGDSAMYLCASSSGTSGRGGGETQYFGPGTRLLVL.

This clonotype appeared a single time. The DNA of the CDR3 is TGTGCCATGGGCCGCCGGGTCCTCTGCTTTGTCTCTCCGTACTTC. Its protein is CAMGRRVLCFVSPYF. The chain joins TRBV10-3 to TRBJ2-7; D unclear. The ends were cut back, 9 bases at V and 12 bases at J, with 30 bases in the middle. CDR3 length equals 15 residues. Germline V gene lookup returns CDR1 ENHRY and CDR2 SYGVKD.

Ten or more counts support this clonotype. V gene TRBV7-9 combines with J gene TRBJ1-1; D remains ambiguous. V was shortened by 5 bases and J by 0 bases, with 10 bases between the two germline ends. The length of the CDR3 is 14 residues. Germline assignment: CDR1 SEHNR and CDR2 FQNEAQ (reference sequence). The CDR3 protein is CASSPRRMNTEAFF. The CDR3 region has the DNA TGTGCCAGCAGCCCGCGACGGATGAACACTGAAGCTTTCTTT.

This clonotype was counted ten times or more. Given the absence of the conserved phenylalanine or tryptophan at the CDR3 end, a read error is likely. The limits of the CDR3 on the DNA are not certain, so only TCRdb's listed CDR3 is given. The rearrangement links TRBV6-5 to TRBJ1-1; the table calls TRBD1, which could not be checked here. Inclusive of both ends, the CDR3 amounts to 14 amino acids. Germline V gene data show CDR1 as MNHEY and CDR2 as SVGAGI. CDR3 amino acids: CASSYRDRGLPLIL.

This clonotype has ten or more counts. This chain uses TRBV4-1 with TRBJ1-2, with TRBD1 matching 8 bases. J lost 8 bases, V lost 1 base, and 6 bases had no gene match. The CDR3 loop spans 14 amino acids. Germline CDR1 MGHRA, CDR2 YSYEKL. The CDR3 DNA reads as TGCGCCAGCAGCCAAGCAGACAGGGGTGGAGGCTACACCTTC. Its translation: CASSQADRGGGYTF.

This chain joins TRBV12-3 or TRBV12-4 and TRBJ1-6; 7 bases match TRBD1. J was trimmed by 8 bases and V by 6 bases; bases with no gene match: 4. The length of the CDR3 is 13 residues. CDR3 in DNA: TGTGCCAGCAGAGACAGGGCCGATTCACCCCTCCACTTT. This encodes CASRDRADSPLHF.

V usage is TRBV20-1 and J usage is TRBJ2-5, with D perhaps given as TRBD1 or TRBD2 (5 bases each). The ends were cut back, 6 bases at V and 5 bases at J, with 13 bases in the middle. Germline V lookup: CDR1 DFQATT, CDR2 SNEGSKA (reference sequence). This CDR3 comprises 12 residues. The CDR3 DNA sequence: TGCAGTGCCCATTCGGGGCAGGAGACCCAGTACTTC. It is translated as CSAHSGQETQYF.

Within the sample, this clonotype is medium-sized. The gene calls are TRBV10-3 and TRBJ2-7, with TRBD2 identical over 8 bases. The CDR3 runs 16 residues. Germline V gene lookup returns CDR1 ENHRY and CDR2 SYGVKD. V was clipped by 2 bases and J by 2 bases; unmatched bases: 8. CDR3 sequence: CAISEESSGLPYEQYF. CDR3 DNA sequence: TGTGCCATCAGTGAGGAATCTAGCGGGTTGCCCTACGAGCAGTACTTC.

Turning to this clonotype: One end of the junction varies from germline; a read error may be responsible. V is TRBV13 and J is TRBJ2-7; 9 bases fit TRBD2. CDR1 and CDR2 from the germline V gene are PRHDT and FYEKMQ (reference sequence). CDR3 length equals 15 residues. The CDR3 DNA sequence: TGTGCCATGGGCTCCGGGCCTAGCGGGATTATCGAGCATTACTTC. As protein: CAMGSGPSGIIEHYF.

This clonotype was counted ten times or more. V and J are TRBV7-9 and TRBJ1-1; no reliable D call. This CDR3 is 13 amino acids long. Germline lookup yields CDR1 SEHNR and CDR2 FQNEAQ (reference sequence). Trimming removed 1 base from V and 7 bases from J, with 10 bases in between. The CDR3, as DNA: TGTGCCAGCAGCTTAGAGCCCCGATATGAAGCTTTCTTT. It specifies CASSLEPRYEAFF.

In its sample, this clonotype was seen many times. The J gene is TRBJ2-7, the V gene TRBV11-3; 10 bases align to TRBD2. Per the germline V gene, CDR1 is SGHNT and CDR2 is YENEEA. The CDR3 is made up of 19 amino acids. Trimming took 2 bases from V and 4 from J; bases not matched to a gene: 17. The CDR3 region is CASSLRKTRGLAEGYEQYF. Written as DNA, the CDR3 is TGTGCCAGCAGCTTACGAAAGACACGCGGACTAGCGGAGGGGTACGAGCAGTACTTC.

This clonotype has a count of ten or more. The V and J genes are TRBV28 and TRBJ1-2, with D possibly TRBD1 on 6 matching bases. The CDR3 contains 14 residues. The V gene lost 8 bases and the J gene lost 7 bases, with 20 bases spanning the gap. Germline V gene lookup returns CDR1 MDHEN and CDR2 SYDVKM. CDR3 nucleotide sequence: TGTGCCAGCCACAACAACAGGGAAAAAGCTGGCTACACCTTC. Amino acids: CASHNNREKAGYTF.

This clonotype was detected many times. This rearrangement joins TRBV7-9 to TRBJ2-5, with D possibly being TRBD1 (6 bases). This CDR3 region has 12 residues. V was clipped by 6 bases and J by 5 bases, with 10 bases between them. Germline CDR1 and CDR2: SEHNR and FQNEAQ (reference sequence). DNA for the CDR3: TGTGCCAGCAGATATGGGGGCGAGACCCAGTACTTC. This translates into CASRYGGETQYF.

This clonotype showed up many times. The rearrangement uses TRBV7-9 and TRBJ2-7, with D perhaps TRBD1 or TRBD2 (5 bases each). There are 17 residues in the CDR3. The germline V and J ends were trimmed by 5 bases and 0 bases, with 20 bases remaining between them. The germline gives CDR1 SEHNR, CDR2 FQNEAQ (reference sequence). Here the CDR3 DNA reads TGTGCCAGCAGCCAAAGAGGCTTTCGGGGCACCTCCTACGAGCAGTACTTC. Translated, it gives CASSQRGFRGTSYEQYF.

V is TRBV20-1 and J is TRBJ2-7; D is possibly TRBD1 or TRBD2 (5 bases each). The germline CDR1 and CDR2 sequences are DFQATT and SNEGSKA (reference sequence). Deletions cut 6 bases from V and 3 bases from J, with 12 bases between. This CDR3 has 12 amino acids. The CDR3 is CSATGPNYEQYF. Here the CDR3 DNA reads TGCAGTGCCACGGGACCCAACTACGAGCAGTACTTC.

Many counts were recorded for this clonotype. V gene TRBV4-1 combines with J gene TRBJ2-7, with 8 bases identical to TRBD2. J was trimmed by 3 bases and V by 1 base; bases with no gene match: 5. From germline, CDR1 is MGHRA and CDR2 YSYEKL. This CDR3 comprises 15 residues. CDR3 coding DNA: TGCGCCAGCAGCCAAGCAGCGGGGGTGGGCTACGAGCAGTACTTC. It encodes CASSQAAGVGYEQYF.

The V call is TRBV7-9, the J call TRBJ2-7; tentatively, D is TRBD1 or TRBD2 (5 bases each). The V gene's germline CDR1 is SEHNR and CDR2 FQNEAQ (reference sequence). The CDR3 covers 11 residues. The V gene lost 5 bases and the J gene lost 6 bases, with 8 bases spanning the gap. DNA of the CDR3: TGTGCCAGCAGCCGGGACGGCGAGCAGTACTTC. Translation gives CASSRDGEQYF.

Within the sample, this clonotype is medium-sized. This chain joins TRBV5-1 and TRBJ2-1; D ambiguous. This CDR3 has 16 residues. Germline values: CDR1 SGHRS, CDR2 YFSETQ. The V end was cut by 4 bases, the J end by 7 bases, with 21 bases between. The CDR3 protein is CASSPGDAWVGNEQFF. The CDR3 nucleotides read TGCGCCAGCAGCCCTGGCGACGCTTGGGTGGGGAATGAGCAGTTCTTC.

This clonotype was counted a few times. The genes are TRBV5-1 and TRBJ2-1; perhaps TRBD1 as D (6 bases). The length of the CDR3 is 14 residues. Germline lookup yields CDR1 SGHRS and CDR2 YFSETQ. The V end lost 3 bases, the J end lost 2 bases, and 9 bases lay between the germline ends. In DNA form, the CDR3 reads TGCGCCAGCAGCTGGGACACACCCTACAATGAGCAGTTCTTC. This gives the protein CASSWDTPYNEQFF.

The rearrangement uses TRBV7-9 and TRBJ2-7; no clear D gene. The V gene's germline CDR1 is SEHNR and CDR2 FQNEAQ (reference sequence). This CDR3 is built from 12 residues. The germline V and J ends were trimmed by 3 bases and 1 base, with 4 bases remaining between them. The CDR3 sequence is CASSLRSYEQYF. The CDR3, as DNA: TGTGCCAGCAGCTTGCGGTCCTACGAGCAGTACTTC.

There are many counts of this clonotype. The chain carries TRBV7-2 and TRBJ1-2, with TRBD1 as a possible D gene (5 bases). There are 14 residues in the CDR3. Deletions cut 3 bases from V and 6 bases from J, with 14 bases between. Germline-derived CDR1 and CDR2 are SGHTA and FQGNSA. CDR3: CASSLAGSDHGYTF. The CDR3 nucleotides are TGTGCCAGCAGCTTGGCAGGGAGCGATCATGGCTACACCTTC.

This clonotype showed up many times. V and J are TRBV28 and TRBJ2-3; a possible D gene is TRBD2 (6 bases). V dropped 3 bases and J dropped 4 bases, with 14 bases sitting between them. CDR3 size: 15 residues. CDR1 MDHEN and CDR2 SYDVKM come from the germline V gene. DNA of the CDR3: TGTGCCAGCAGTTTTGCGGGAATGGAGGCAGATACGCAGTATTTT. This gives the protein CASSFAGMEADTQYF.

The chain is built from TRBV11-2 and TRBJ2-1; a possible D gene is TRBD1 (8 bases). The V end lost 5 bases, the J end lost 3 bases, and 17 bases lay between the germline ends. The CDR3 is 16 residues long. The germline gives CDR1 SGHAT, CDR2 FQNNGV. The CDR3 reads CASSPWTGRVYNEQFF. CDR3 nucleotide sequence: TGTGCCAGCAGCCCCTGGACAGGGAGGGTCTACAATGAGCAGTTCTTC.

Judged by abundance, this clonotype is large. The V and J genes are TRBV11-2 and TRBJ2-7; D is unclear. Deletions cut 5 bases from V and 5 bases from J, with 16 bases between. This CDR3 is built from 14 residues. Germline CDR1 and CDR2: SGHAT and FQNNGV. The CDR3 DNA sequence: TGTGCCAGCAGCCCAACCCCGGAAGTCAACGAGCAGTACTTC. Translated: CASSPTPEVNEQYF.

This clonotype is judged large. This chain joins TRBV20-1 and TRBJ2-3; TRBD2 aligns across 9 bases. The CDR3 spans 18 residues. The J segment lost 2 bases and the V segment lost 3 bases, leaving 15 bases of the junction unmatched. The germline gives CDR1 DFQATT, CDR2 SNEGSKA (reference sequence). The DNA for the CDR3 is TGCAGTGCTAGTGGTGGTTTAGCGGGAGAGAGCTACACAGATACGCAGTATTTT. It encodes CSASGGLAGESYTDTQYF.

The rearrangement links TRBV6-5 to TRBJ2-5; 9 bases line up with TRBD2. Unmatched junction bases numbered 7, after V lost 0 bases and J lost 5 bases. The CDR3 runs to 16 residues. The germline CDR1 and CDR2 sequences are MNHEY and SVGAGI. The CDR3 DNA reads as TGTGCCAGCAGTTACTCAGGGGCGGGAGGGCCCGAGACCCAGTACTTC. Translating it yields CASSYSGAGGPETQYF.

This clonotype was seen repeatedly, ten times or more. The chain uses TRBV7-2 and TRBJ2-1; the D gene is possibly TRBD2 (6 bases). The CDR3 has 18 residues. The V end was cut by 5 bases, the J end by 1 base, with 21 bases between. CDR1 is SGHTA and CDR2 is FQGNSA in the germline V gene. CDR3 DNA sequence: TGTGCCAGCAGCCTCCCTAGGAGGGATGGCATATCCTACAATGAGCAGTTCTTC. Translated, it gives CASSLPRRDGISYNEQFF.

This clonotype was observed at least ten times. The rearrangement links TRBV28 to TRBJ1-3; D not resolved. The germline V gene has CDR1 MDHEN and CDR2 SYDVKM. The CDR3 is 13 amino acids. V lost 1 base, J lost 4 bases, and 5 bases lay in between. CDR3 sequence: CASSLSSGNTIYF. CDR3 nucleotide sequence: TGTGCCAGCAGTTTATCATCAGGAAACACCATATATTTT.

In its sample, this clonotype was seen many times. The DNA for the CDR3 is TGTGCCAGCAACCCTAAGGGGACTAGCGGGAGGGCCGGCTCCTACGAGCAGTACTTC. Translated: CASNPKGTSGRAGSYEQYF. The chain combines TRBV21-1 with TRBJ2-7; the D call in the table, TRBD2, was not verified against the DNA. TRBV21-1 is an annotated pseudogene. The CDR3 has 19 amino acids.